Each of the 20 T cell receptor beta chains below was sequenced from the same sample in a study of cytomegalovirus exposure and HLA in healthy donors. Primers included in the PCR were 60 Vbeta and 13 Jbeta primers. Libraries were prepared by immunoSEQ multiplex PCR; TCRdb keeps only in-frame clonotypes and omits some of them. Here the sample spans some 150,000 clones, around 82% being singletons. What was sequenced was PBMCs. These TCRs come from a woman aged 45-59 years in good health and CMV-seropositive.

This clone was detected once. This chain uses TRBV7-9 with TRBJ1-3; D is ambiguous. The CDR3 extends over 17 amino acids. CDR1 is SEHNR and CDR2 is FQNEAQ in the germline V gene (reference sequence). Between the trimmed V and J ends, which lost 1 base and 0 bases, there was a span of 13 bases. The DNA for the CDR3 is TGTGCCAGCAGCTTAGTTAGAGCGCGGAGCTCTGGAAACACCATATATTTT. Its translation is CASSLVRARSSGNTIYF.

The CDR3 sequence: CASSPPLISGGANNEQFF. The CDR3 nucleotides read TGCGCCAGCAGCCCTCCTCTGATCAGCGGGGGGGCCAACAATGAGCAGTTCTTC. J is TRBJ2-1 and V is TRBV4-1; 10 bases align to TRBD2. From germline, CDR1 is MGHRA and CDR2 YSYEKL. The CDR3 sequence is 18 residues long. The V segment lost 4 bases and the J segment 5 bases; nucleotides outside the gene matches: 14.

The chain uses TRBV10-3 and TRBJ1-1; D might be TRBD1 (6 bases). The CDR3 loop spans 11 amino acids. Trimming cost V 9 bases and J 3 bases, with 8 bases left between them. The germline V gene has CDR1 ENHRY and CDR2 SYGVKD. The DNA for the CDR3 is TGTGCCATAGGGGGTGACACTGAAGCTTTCTTT. This sequence encodes CAIGGDTEAFF.

The CDR3 bases are TGTGCCAGCAGCTTAACTCCCTCCCCCAATGAGCAGTTCTTC. Translated, it gives CASSLTPSPNEQFF. This chain joins TRBV7-3 and TRBJ2-1; D is unclear. Germline CDR1 reads SGHTA; CDR2 reads FQGTGA. This CDR3 has 14 amino acids. Trimming cost V 0 bases and J 6 bases, with 9 bases left between them.

The J gene is TRBJ2-7, the V gene TRBV11-2; TRBD2 matches 12 bases. J lost 2 bases, V lost 0 bases, and 2 bases had no gene match. The CDR3 has 16 residues. The germline gives CDR1 SGHAT, CDR2 FQNNGV. As DNA, the CDR3 is TGTGCCAGCAGCTTAGAACTAGCGGGGGGACCCTACGAGCAGTACTTC. Amino acid sequence: CASSLELAGGPYEQYF.

This clone occurred once. The V and J genes are TRBV19 and TRBJ2-7, with TRBD1 as a possible D gene (6 bases). V shed 8 bases and J shed 6 bases, with 20 bases lying between them. CDR1 and CDR2 from the germline V gene are LNHDA and SQIVND (reference sequence). This CDR3 is built from 14 residues. CDR3 DNA: TGTGCCAGTGGGAAGGACAGTAAACTCTCCGAGCAGTACTTC. Amino acid sequence: CASGKDSKLSEQYF.

The V and J genes are TRBV4-2 and TRBJ2-1; possible D gene TRBD1, 7 bases. The V end lost 2 bases, the J end lost 10 bases, and 24 bases lay between the germline ends. CDR3 size: 17 residues. Germline V CDR1 and CDR2: LGHNA, YNFKEQ. CDR3 sequence reads: CASSQRLGRTGRDEQFF. The CDR3 DNA is TGTGCCAGCAGCCAAAGGTTAGGGAGGACAGGTCGGGACGAGCAGTTCTTC.

The gene calls are TRBV6-5 and TRBJ1-2; the D gene is possibly TRBD1 (6 bases). Germline CDR1 MNHEY, CDR2 SVGAGI. V lost 5 bases and J 5 bases, leaving 12 bases between the germline ends. This CDR3 contains 13 residues. In DNA form, the CDR3 reads TGTGCCAGCAGTAGGTCAGGGGATTATGGCTACACCTTC. This gives the protein CASSRSGDYGYTF.

This rearrangement joins TRBV5-1 to TRBJ1-1; D perhaps matches TRBD1 (5 bases). Germline V CDR1 and CDR2: SGHRS, YFSETQ. Trimming left V 3 bases short and J 2 bases short, with 14 bases between. This CDR3 region has 15 residues. The CDR3: CASSSSGPRNTEAFF. DNA for the CDR3: TGCGCCAGCAGCTCCTCAGGGCCTCGTAACACTGAAGCTTTCTTT.

The V and J genes are TRBV2 and TRBJ2-7, with D tentatively TRBD1 (5 bases). Germline CDR1 SNHLY, CDR2 FYNNEI. The CDR3 contains 14 residues. V was cut by 1 base and J by 2 bases, with 9 bases left in between. The CDR3, as DNA: TGTGCCAGCAGTGAAGAACAGGCTACCTACGAGCAGTACTTC. Translation gives CASSEEQATYEQYF.

This chain uses TRBV14 with TRBJ2-1, with TRBD1 matching 7 bases. V shed 1 base and J 10 bases; nucleotides not matched to a gene: 10. Germline V gives CDR1 SGHDN, CDR2 FVKESK. The CDR3 is made up of 15 amino acids. CDR3 sequence reads: CASSQAGQISPEQFF. CDR3 in DNA: TGTGCCAGCAGCCAAGCGGGACAGATTTCCCCCGAGCAGTTCTTC. The full variable domain, its missing parts supplied by reference TRBV14 and TRBJ2-1, is EAGVTQFPSHSVIEKGQTVTLRCDPISGHDNLYWYRRVMGKEIKFLLHFVKESKQDESGMPNNRFLAERTGGTYSTLKVQPAELEDSGVYFCASSQAGQISPEQFFGPGTRLTVL.

This clone was seen only a few times. The chain couples TRBV7-2 to TRBJ2-2; 7 bases map to TRBD1. CDR3 size: 13 residues. Germline V gives CDR1 SGHTA, CDR2 FQGNSA. The V segment lost 0 bases and the J segment 16 bases; nucleotides outside the gene matches: 8. The CDR3 DNA sequence: TGTGCCAGCAGCTTAGCGGTTACAGGGGTTACGTTTTTT. Translation: CASSLAVTGVTFF. The full variable domain, completed using reference TRBV7-2 and TRBJ2-2, is GAGVSQSPSNKVTEKGKDVELRCDPISGHTALYWYRQSLGQGLEFLIYFQGNSAPDKSGLPSDRFSAERTGGSVSTLTIQRTQQEDSAVYLCASSLAVTGVTFFGEGSRLTVL.

The rearrangement joins TRBV19 to TRBJ1-2; 9 nucleotides align to TRBD1. The CDR3 extends over 14 amino acids. V lost 5 bases, J lost 7 bases, and 8 bases stayed unmatched. In germline, CDR1 is LNHDA, CDR2 SQIVND (reference sequence). CDR3 residues: CASSLSDRGSGYTF. Here the CDR3 DNA reads TGTGCCAGTAGTCTCTCGGACAGGGGTTCTGGCTACACCTTC.

V gene TRBV10-3 combines with J gene TRBJ2-7; no clear D gene. V dropped 3 bases and J dropped 3 bases, with 3 bases sitting between them. The CDR3 has 11 residues. Germline CDR1 is ENHRY and CDR2 is SYGVKD. The CDR3 loop is CAISDLYEQYF. The CDR3 region has the DNA TGTGCCATCAGTGATCTCTACGAGCAGTACTTC.

The chain uses TRBV5-6 and TRBJ1-2; 9 bases map to TRBD1. CDR1 SGHDT and CDR2 YYEEEE come from the germline V gene. With V trimmed by 4 bases and J by 4 bases, 2 bases remained unmatched. This CDR3 is built from 13 residues. CDR3 nucleotide sequence: TGTGCCAGCAGCCCGGGACAGGGCTATGGCTACACCTTC. Translation: CASSPGQGYGYTF.

The rearrangement links TRBV9 to TRBJ2-3; 7 nucleotides agree with TRBD2. The length of the CDR3 is 16 residues. Trimming cost V 1 base and J 4 bases; bases outside gene matches: 9. The germline CDR1 and CDR2 sequences are SGDLS and YYNGEE. The CDR3 reads CASSVQAGQGADTQYF. CDR3 DNA sequence: TGTGCCAGCAGCGTACAAGCGGGGCAGGGCGCAGATACGCAGTATTTT.

V is TRBV6-5 and J is TRBJ1-1; D uncertain. The CDR3 is 15 amino acids. In germline, CDR1 is MNHEY, CDR2 SVGAGI. Trimming cost V 6 bases and J 3 bases, with 17 bases left between them. CDR3: CASRKPGDLDTEAFF. For the CDR3, the DNA is TGTGCCAGCAGGAAACCGGGTGATTTGGACACTGAAGCTTTCTTT.

The chain uses TRBV10-2 and TRBJ2-3; 13 positions agree with TRBD2. Per the germline V gene, CDR1 is WSHSY and CDR2 is SAAADI. The CDR3 covers 18 residues. V shed 3 bases and J 0 bases; nucleotides not matched to a gene: 6. In DNA form, the CDR3 reads TGCGCCAGCAGTGATCCCGGGACTAGCGGGGAGAGCACAGATACGCAGTATTTT. This sequence encodes CASSDPGTSGESTDTQYF.

This chain connects TRBV25-1 to TRBJ2-5, with D perhaps TRBD1 (6 bases). CDR3 length: 15 amino acids. Looked up from germline, CDR1 is MGHDK and CDR2 is SYGVNS. V lost 1 base and J 4 bases, leaving 13 bases between the germline ends. The CDR3 DNA reads TGTGCCAGCAGTGAATCTTGGACAGCTCCAGAGACCCAGTACTTC. Residues: CASSESWTAPETQYF. Looking up the rest from reference TRBV25-1 and TRBJ2-5 gives the full variable domain: EADIYQTPRYLVIGTGKKITLECSQTMGHDKMYWYQQDPGMELHLIHYSYGVNSTEKGDLSSESTVSRIRTEHFPLTLESARPSHTSQYLCASSESWTAPETQYFGPGTRLLVL.

The chain uses TRBV2 and TRBJ2-7; 7 bases match TRBD2. After removal of 0 bases from V and 7 bases from J, the junction contained 6 bases not matched to a gene. The length of the CDR3 is 14 residues. Germline CDR1 is SNHLY and CDR2 is FYNNEI. CDR3 bases: TGTGCCAGCAGTGAAGCGGGGGGGATTGGGGAGCAGTACTTC. Translated: CASSEAGGIGEQYF.